This record concerns one T cell receptor (beta chain) sequence. Antigen: not known. The primer mix had 60 Vbeta and 13 Jbeta primers. TCRdb's table, derived via immunoSEQ multiplex PCR, lists solely in-frame clones and lacks some. The sample lists some 98,000 clones; more than 70% were seen once. The CDR3 contains 15 residues. The V gene's germline CDR1 is MNHEY and CDR2 SVGAGI. V was cut by 0 bases and J by 5 bases, with 13 bases left in between. The sample originates from a study of cytomegalovirus exposure and HLA in healthy donors. General study findings and limits: Specificity for CMV antigens was confirmed in vitro for three of the CMV-associated chains. Sequence variants that were highly shared formed a cluster that was likely a sequencing artifact. Some segments of the V type, notably TRBV6-2 and TRBV6-3, were excluded as indistinguishable.

The sequenced material came from PBMCs. This clonotype originated in a female donor in good health and CMV-seronegative. This sequence joins TRBV6-5 and TRBJ1-1; maybe TRBD1 (5 bases). As DNA, the CDR3 is TGTGCCAGCAGTTACTCGATCCGGGGGGAGACTGAAGCTTTCTTT. This codes for CASSYSIRGETEAFF.